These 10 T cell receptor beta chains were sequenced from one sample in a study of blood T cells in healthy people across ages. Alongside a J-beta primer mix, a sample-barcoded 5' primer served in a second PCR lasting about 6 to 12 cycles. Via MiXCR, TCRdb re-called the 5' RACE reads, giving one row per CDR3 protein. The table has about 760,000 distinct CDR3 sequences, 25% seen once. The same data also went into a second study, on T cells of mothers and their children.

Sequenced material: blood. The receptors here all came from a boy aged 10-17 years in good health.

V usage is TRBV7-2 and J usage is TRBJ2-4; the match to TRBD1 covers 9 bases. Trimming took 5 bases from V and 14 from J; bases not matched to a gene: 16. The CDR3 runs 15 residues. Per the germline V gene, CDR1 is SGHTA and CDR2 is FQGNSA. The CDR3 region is CASSAQVGYRGREYF. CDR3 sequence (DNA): TGTGCCAGCAGCGCCCAGGTGGGATACAGGGGGCGCGAGTACTTC.

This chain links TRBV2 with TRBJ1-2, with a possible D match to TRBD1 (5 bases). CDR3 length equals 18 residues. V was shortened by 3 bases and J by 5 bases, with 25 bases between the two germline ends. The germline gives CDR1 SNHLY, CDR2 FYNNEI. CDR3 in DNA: TGTGCCAGCAGTGATCGCCCCGGGGGGACCATCCCCCTATATGGCTACACCTTC. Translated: CASSDRPGGTIPLYGYTF.

CDR3 coding DNA: TGTGCCAGCAGCTTATTAAGCGGGACGTTAGAGACCCAGTACTTC. Amino acid sequence: CASSLLSGTLETQYF. The V and J genes are TRBV7-2 and TRBJ2-5; 7 positions agree with TRBD2. V shed 2 bases, J shed 4 bases, and the junction held 7 bases outside the gene matches. Germline V gene sequence: CDR1 SGHTA, CDR2 FQGNSA. The CDR3 consists of 15 residues.

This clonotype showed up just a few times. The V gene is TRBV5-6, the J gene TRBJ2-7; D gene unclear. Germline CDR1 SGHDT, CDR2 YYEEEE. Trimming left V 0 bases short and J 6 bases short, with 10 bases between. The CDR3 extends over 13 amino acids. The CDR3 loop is CASSLGLPVEQYF. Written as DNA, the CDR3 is TGTGCCAGCAGCTTGGGACTCCCGGTCGAGCAGTACTTC.

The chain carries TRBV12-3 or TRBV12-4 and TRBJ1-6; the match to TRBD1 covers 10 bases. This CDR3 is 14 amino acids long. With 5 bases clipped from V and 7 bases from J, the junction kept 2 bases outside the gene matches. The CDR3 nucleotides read TGTGCCAGCAGTCGACAGGGGGCAAATTCACCCCTCCACTTT. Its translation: CASSRQGANSPLHF.

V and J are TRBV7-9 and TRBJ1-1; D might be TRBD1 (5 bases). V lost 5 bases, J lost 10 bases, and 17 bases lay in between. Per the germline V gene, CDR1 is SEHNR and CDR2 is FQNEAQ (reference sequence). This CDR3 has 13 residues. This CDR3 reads CASSPGVSVVAFF. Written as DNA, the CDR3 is TGTGCCAGCAGCCCGGGGGTGAGTGTCGTAGCTTTCTTT.

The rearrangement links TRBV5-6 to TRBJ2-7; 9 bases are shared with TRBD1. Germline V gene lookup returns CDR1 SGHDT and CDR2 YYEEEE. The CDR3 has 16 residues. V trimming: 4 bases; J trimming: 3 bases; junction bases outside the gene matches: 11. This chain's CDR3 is CASSHLAGTGYYEQYF. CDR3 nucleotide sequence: TGTGCCAGCAGCCACCTTGCCGGGACAGGGTACTACGAGCAGTACTTC.

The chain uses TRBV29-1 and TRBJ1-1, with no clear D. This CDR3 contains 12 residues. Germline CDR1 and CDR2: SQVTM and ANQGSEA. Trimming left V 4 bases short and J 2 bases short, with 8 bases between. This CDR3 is CSVGKENTEAFF. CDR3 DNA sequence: TGCAGCGTTGGCAAGGAAAACACTGAAGCTTTCTTT.

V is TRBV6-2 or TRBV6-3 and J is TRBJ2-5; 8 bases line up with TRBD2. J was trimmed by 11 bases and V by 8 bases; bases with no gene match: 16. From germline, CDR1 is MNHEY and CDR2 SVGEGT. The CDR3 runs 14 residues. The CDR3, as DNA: TGTGCCAGCTCCTCTAGCGGGTGGGCGCTCCAGCAGTACTTC. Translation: CASSSSGWALQQYF.

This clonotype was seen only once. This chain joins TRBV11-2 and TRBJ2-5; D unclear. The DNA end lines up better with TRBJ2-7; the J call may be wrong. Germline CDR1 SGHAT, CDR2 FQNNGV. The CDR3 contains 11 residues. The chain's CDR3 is CASTSFDEQYF. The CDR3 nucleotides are TGTGCCAGCACCAGTTTCGACGAGCAGTACTTC.